The entry below describes one T cell receptor beta chain. Time point noted: week 3, after first cycle of checkpoint inhibitor. Apart from two fast progressors, RECIST 1.1 response was judged 12 weeks post-infusion. The data are from a study of blood T cell dynamics during melanoma immunotherapy. Using immunoSEQ multiplex PCR, the repertoire was profiled, and TCRdb retains in-frame clones only, with some absent. The sample lists 25,000 to 30,000 clones; approximately 88% were seen once. This receptor was obtained from a human donor with melanoma. Source: blood, taken from a patient treated with checkpoint blockade.

The DNA of the CDR3 is TGTGCCAGCGGGCATTGGGGGAGGGAGACCCAGTACTTC. It specifies CASGHWGRETQYF. The V call is TRBV5-6, the J call TRBJ2-5; D might be TRBD2 (6 bases). The CDR3 is 13 amino acids. The germline V gene encodes CDR1 SGHDT and CDR2 YYEEEE. V was shortened by 7 bases and J by 5 bases, with 15 bases between the two germline ends.